This TCR beta chain was documented in a study of Graves' ophthalmopathy and Graves' hyperthyroidism. Beta-chain TCR CDR3 regions were amplified from RNA transcripts. HTBI primers primed a first-round RT-PCR, and a second-round multiplex PCR followed. TCRdb reprocessed the multiplex PCR reads via MiXCR and lists one record per CDR3 protein. The table records over a million distinct CDR3 sequences, about two fifths of them present only once. General study points: With around 69% sensitivity and roughly 72% specificity, the model predicted ophthalmopathy progression.

This clonotype was recorded many times. Its matching antigen is unknown. Germline values: CDR1 SQVTM, CDR2 ANQGSEA. The CDR3 has 17 residues. V lost 5 bases and J 0 bases, leaving 17 bases between the germline ends. This clonotype originated in an adult man with Graves' hyperthyroidism. Sequencing used peripheral blood or thyroid tissue (not recorded which). The rearrangement links TRBV29-1 to TRBJ2-6, with D perhaps assigned TRBD1 or TRBD2 (5 bases each). CDR3 sequence reads: CSVYHPGPSSGANVLTF. The CDR3 bases are TGCAGCGTTTACCATCCGGGACCGAGCTCTGGGGCCAACGTCCTGACTTTC.